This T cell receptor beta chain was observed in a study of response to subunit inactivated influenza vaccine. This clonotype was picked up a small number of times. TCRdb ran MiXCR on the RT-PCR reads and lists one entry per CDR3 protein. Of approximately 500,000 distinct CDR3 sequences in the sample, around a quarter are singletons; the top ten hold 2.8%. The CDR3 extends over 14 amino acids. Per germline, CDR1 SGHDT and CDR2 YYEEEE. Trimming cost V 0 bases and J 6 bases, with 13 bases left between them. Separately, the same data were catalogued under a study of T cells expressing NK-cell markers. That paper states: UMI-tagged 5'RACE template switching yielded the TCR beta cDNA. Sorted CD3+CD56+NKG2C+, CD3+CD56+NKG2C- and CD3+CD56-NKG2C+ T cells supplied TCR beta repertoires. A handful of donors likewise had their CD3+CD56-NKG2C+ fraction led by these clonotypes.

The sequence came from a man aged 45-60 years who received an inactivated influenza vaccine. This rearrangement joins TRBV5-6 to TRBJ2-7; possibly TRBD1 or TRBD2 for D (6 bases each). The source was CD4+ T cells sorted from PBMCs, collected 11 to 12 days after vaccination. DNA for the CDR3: TGTGCCAGCAGCTTGGGGGGGGCTGGAACCGAGCAGTACTTC. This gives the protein CASSLGGAGTEQYF.